What follows describes a single TCR beta chain. TRB cDNA was prepared as libraries by UMI-labeled 5' RACE. TCRdb reprocessed the 5' RACE reads and keeps a single row for each CDR3 protein, giving no DNA. This sample contains tens of thousands of distinct CDR3 sequences. The CDR3 extends over 18 amino acids. The germline V gene has CDR1 SQVTM and CDR2 ANQGSEA. Naive CD8+ T cells carried a CD45RO-CCR7+CD27+CD95- phenotype. This sample was included in a study of CXCR3-negative and CXCR3-positive naive CD8 T cells. Source material: naive CXCR3- CD8+ T cells from blood. Documented subset: CD45RO-CCR7+CD27+CD95- naive CD8+ T cells lacking CXCR3 (TNR3-). The genes are TRBV29-1 and TRBJ1-3; TCRdb's D call of TRBD1 is untestable without DNA. This sequence originates from a human donor in good health. Some clones in this sample may be carry-over from other donors' samples. CDR3 sequence: CSVEDRSRDRGFGNTIYF.